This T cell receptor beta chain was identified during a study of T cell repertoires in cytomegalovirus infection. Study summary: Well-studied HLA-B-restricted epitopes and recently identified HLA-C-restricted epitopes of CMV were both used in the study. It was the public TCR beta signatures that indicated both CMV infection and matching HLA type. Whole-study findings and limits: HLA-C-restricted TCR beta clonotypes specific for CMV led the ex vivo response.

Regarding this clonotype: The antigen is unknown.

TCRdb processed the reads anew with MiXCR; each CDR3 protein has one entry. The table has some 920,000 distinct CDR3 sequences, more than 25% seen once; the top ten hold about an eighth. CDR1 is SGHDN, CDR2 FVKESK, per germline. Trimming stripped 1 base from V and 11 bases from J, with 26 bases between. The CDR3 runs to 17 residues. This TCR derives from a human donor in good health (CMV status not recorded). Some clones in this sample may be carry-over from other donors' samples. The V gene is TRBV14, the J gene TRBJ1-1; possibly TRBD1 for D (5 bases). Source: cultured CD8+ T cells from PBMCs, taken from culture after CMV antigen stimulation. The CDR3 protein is CASSQVAPSGLRIPAFF. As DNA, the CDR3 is TGTGCCAGCAGCCAAGTCGCTCCCTCGGGACTAAGAATTCCGGCTTTCTTT.